These T cell receptor beta chains were read from a single sample in a study of T cell responses to AZD1222 COVID-19 vaccine. Clones were read by immunoSEQ multiplex PCR, and TCRdb kept only the in-frame ones, dropping some. The sample consists of some 180,000 clones, around 94% of them appearing once. Sequencing used peripheral blood, obtained 28 days after the second AZD1222 dose. Receptors originate from an adult who received the AZD1222 COVID-19 vaccine. Both conserved end residues are trimmed from each CDR3. A D gene is named only where the DNA matches it firmly.

d_call j_call v_call cdr3_aa
TRBD1 TRBJ1-5 TRBV5-5 ASSLGTASNQPQH
NA TRBJ1-2 TRBV6-6 ATGAIGYT
NA TRBJ2-1 TRBV7-4 ASSLFGRTPLNEQF
TRBD1 TRBJ2-7 TRBV6-1 ASSDGTGARQY
NA TRBJ1-1 TRBV28 ASSNRELENTEAF
NA TRBJ2-7 TRBV28 ASRARTYEQY
NA TRBJ1-5 TRBV5-5 ASSFAGEANQPQH
TRBD2 TRBJ2-7 TRBV7-8 ASRLAGDEQY
TRBD1 TRBJ1-6 TRBV19 ASTESTLGDRLLIPLH
NA TRBJ2-3 TRBV19 ASSPQVTSTDTQY
NA TRBJ1-6 TRBV12-3/TRBV12-4 ASSLRTSPLH
NA TRBJ2-5 TRBV19 ASSIGRERREETQY
NA TRBJ1-2 TRBV10-3 AIRHRANYGYT
TRBD2 TRBJ2-5 TRBV7-2 ASSFGLAGGGGETQY
NA TRBJ2-1 TRBV7-2 ASSLILGQSSYNEQF
NA TRBJ2-1 TRBV20-1 SARADNEQF
TRBD2 TRBJ2-7 TRBV19 ASTGSGRGEQY
NA TRBJ1-6 TRBV6-5 ASRWDGREDSPLH
NA TRBJ1-1 TRBV28 ASSLYPLEAF
NA TRBJ1-4 TRBV19 ASTSVWDGSEKLF
TRBD1 TRBJ1-4 TRBV6-5 ASSTGQEAEKLF
NA TRBJ2-1 TRBV5-4 ASSFTGTDEQF
TRBD2 TRBJ2-3 TRBV13 ASSLEGGLRDTQY
NA TRBJ1-1 TRBV19 ATRQVGTGDTEAF
NA TRBJ1-4 TRBV7-2 ASSPQLASNEKLF
NA TRBJ1-3 TRBV2 ASSGLPSGNTIY
TRBD1 TRBJ2-7 TRBV19 ASSRDSQNYEQY
TRBD1 TRBJ1-1 TRBV2 ASRGTDIEAF
NA TRBJ1-5 TRBV19 ASNGLWTDQPQH
TRBD1 TRBJ1-2 TRBV4-3 ASSQELTGGYT
NA TRBJ1-1 TRBV7-9 ASSSTTVNTEAF
NA TRBJ1-6 TRBV6-5 ASSYDSLKESPLH
NA TRBJ1-2 TRBV20-1 SARDFYGYT
TRBD2 TRBJ2-2 TRBV6-2/TRBV6-3 ASSYSGLAGGTGELF
NA TRBJ1-6 TRBV7-9 ASSLNNSPLH
TRBD1 TRBJ2-5 TRBV7-3 ASSLGGTGGPETQY
TRBD2 TRBJ2-7 TRBV28 ASSPTLAGVHEQY
NA TRBJ1-1 TRBV25-1 ASSFGADSAEAF
TRBD1 TRBJ1-4 TRBV6-5 ASSSPGQGKEKLF
NA TRBJ2-7 TRBV7-3 ASSLLAESNYEQY
NA TRBJ2-1 TRBV11-2 ASSLDWGGLGEQF
NA TRBJ1-5 TRBV19 ASSWAQSNQPQH
NA TRBJ1-1 TRBV5-1 ASSLTGSSNTEAF
NA TRBJ2-7 TRBV27 ASSSSLSSYEQY
TRBD2 TRBJ2-1 TRBV6-2/TRBV6-3 ASSRGGYEQF
NA TRBJ1-2 TRBV11-2 ASSEKMARAYGYT
NA TRBJ1-5 TRBV6-5 ASSQHRNQPQH